This TCR beta chain originates from a study of blood T cell repertoires in COVID-19. Background on the study: Material from acute and convalescent COVID-19 was sourced from the United States, Italy and Spain.

Germline V gene sequence: CDR1 SGHAT, CDR2 FQNNGV. The trim removed 5 bases at V and 10 bases at J, leaving 10 bases unmatched. This CDR3 contains 15 residues. The sample holds one count of this clone. How the authors handled the data: Nucleated cell counts were estimated from reference gene primer amplification. Repertoires were generated with immunoSEQ multiplex PCR, while TCRdb's copy carries only in-frame clones and drops some. That table furnishes V, J and clone size, whereas the DNA furnished D and trimming. The table includes approximately 230,000 clones, 88% detected once. Sequencing was done on a sample of peripheral blood. This TCR came from a man older than 75 with acute or convalescent COVID-19. The rearrangement joins TRBV11-2 to TRBJ1-4, with 10 positions matching TRBD1. CDR3 bases: TGTGCCAGCAGCGAGACGGGACAGGGGCACGGAAAACTGTTTTTT. It encodes CASSETGQGHGKLFF.